The clone carrying this TCR beta chain has more than one count but fewer than ten. Its target is not known. The data stem from a study of T cell responses to AZD1222 COVID-19 vaccine. Study observations and caveats: Epitopes outside B.1.351 and B.1.1.7 mutated regions reportedly drew nearly half of spike TCRs. Seropositivity was recorded at baseline in only a handful of AZD1222 recipients. Donors were largely white British and mainly female; clonal diversity was possibly underestimated. At 160-218 and 743-854, vaccine-associated CD4 TCRs were dominant, and they spanned spike.

Germline CDR1 is LGHDT and CDR2 is YNNKEL (reference sequence). CDR3 size: 13 residues. V gave up 4 bases and J gave up 2 bases, with 8 bases separating them. Clones were read by immunoSEQ multiplex PCR, and TCRdb kept only the in-frame ones, dropping some. This repertoire shows about 98,000 clones, roughly 83% found once; its top ten account for about a sixth. V usage is TRBV3-1 (or the pseudogene TRBV3-2) and J usage is TRBJ1-2, with a tentative D call TRBD1 (6 bases). The specimen comprised peripheral blood, sampled on day 0 of AZD1222 vaccination. This clonotype was sampled from an adult in good health. The CDR3 DNA follows: TGTGCCAGCAGCCTCGGACAGAACTATGGCTACACCTTC. This translates into CASSLGQNYGYTF.